The clone carrying this TCR beta chain was seen many times. Amplification of TCR beta CDR3 regions was performed using RNA transcripts as template. Researchers ran a first-round RT-PCR on the TCR CDR3 using the HTBI primer set. Via MiXCR, TCRdb re-called the multiplex PCR reads, giving one row per CDR3 protein. Here the sample spans approximately 260,000 distinct CDR3 sequences, 12% to 15% being singletons. Exclusion followed for patients with uncontrolled infection, other autoimmune disease, pregnancy or lactation. Unmatched junction bases numbered 5, after V lost 5 bases and J lost 5 bases. The CDR3 loop spans 16 amino acids. From germline, CDR1 is SGHAT and CDR2 FQNNGV. The data derive from a study of T cells in Graves' hyperthyroidism and ophthalmopathy.

The origin of this receptor is a woman in her fifties or sixties with Graves' hyperthyroidism that later progressed to Graves' ophthalmopathy. V is TRBV11-2 and J is TRBJ2-5, with TRBD2 matching 16 bases. Source material: blood. For the CDR3, the DNA is TGTGCCAGCAGCCCGGGACTAGCGGGAGGGGGGGAGACCCAGTACTTC. Encoded protein: CASSPGLAGGGETQYF. The entire variable domain, with the rest obtained from reference TRBV11-2 and TRBJ2-5, is as follows: EAGVAQSPRYKIIEKRQSVAFWCNPISGHATLYWYQQILGQGPKLLIQFQNNGVVDDSQLPKDRFSAERLKGVDSTLKIQPAKLEDSAVYLCASSPGLAGGGETQYFGPGTRLLVL.